A single sample gave rise to the 22 T cell receptor beta chains below, sequenced in a study of blood T cell repertoires in COVID-19. Data came from immunoSEQ multiplex PCR; TCRdb stores just in-frame clones and leaves some out. The sample lists about 200,000 clones; approximately 84% were seen once. Sequenced sample: peripheral blood. Receptors were obtained from a woman aged 50 to 60 with active or convalescent COVID-19.

The chain joins TRBV5-1 to TRBJ2-3; the match to TRBD1 covers 9 bases. This CDR3 has 15 residues. V lost 7 bases to trimming and J lost 3 bases; unmatched junction nucleotides: 9. Germline V gives CDR1 SGHRS, CDR2 YFSETQ. CDR3 coding DNA: TGCGCCAGCCGCCACAGGGACAGGGAGACAGATACGCAGTATTTT. This encodes CASRHRDRETDTQYF.

The chain couples TRBV1 to TRBJ1-1; the table's D call TRBD1 went unverified against the DNA. TRBV1 is tagged as a pseudogene. The CDR3 runs 18 residues. For the CDR3, the DNA is TGCACCAGCAGCTACAGAAGGAGGCGCAGGGGGCTGGGCACTGAAGCTTTCTTT. Its protein product is CTSSYRRRRRGLGTEAFF.

This clone is a singleton in its sample. This chain links TRBV28 with TRBJ1-5; the D gene is possibly TRBD1 (5 bases). Germline loops: CDR1 MDHEN, CDR2 SYDVKM. This CDR3 has 15 residues. V lost 6 bases and J 3 bases, leaving 15 bases between the germline ends. CDR3 sequence reads: CASSPPVGDNQPQHF. The CDR3 DNA is TGTGCCAGCAGCCCGCCCGTAGGGGACAATCAGCCCCAGCATTTT.

The V gene is TRBV4-1, the J gene TRBJ2-2; TRBD2 matches 8 bases. CDR3 length: 16 residues. Germline loops: CDR1 MGHRA, CDR2 YSYEKL. J lost 5 bases, V lost 1 base, and 6 bases had no gene match. For the CDR3, the DNA is TGCGCCAGCAGCCAAGTTCTACGGGGGGGGACCGGGGAGCTGTTTTTT. Amino acids: CASSQVLRGGTGELFF.

The chain uses TRBV4-1 and TRBJ2-7, with a weak D call TRBD1 (6 bases). The CDR3 spans 18 residues. Germline-derived CDR1 and CDR2 are MGHRA and YSYEKL. The V end lost 4 bases, the J end lost 2 bases, and 24 bases lay between the germline ends. The CDR3 DNA reads TGCGCCAGCAGCCTAGAAGAAACGGGACACTCGGGGACCTACGAGCAGTACTTC. Residues: CASSLEETGHSGTYEQYF.

This clone showed up just once. The gene calls are TRBV5-4 and TRBJ2-7, with a weak D call TRBD1 (5 bases). CDR3 size: 15 residues. V lost 5 bases, J lost 5 bases, and 20 bases lay in between. The germline V gene encodes CDR1 SGHNT and CDR2 YYREEE (reference sequence). The CDR3 loop is CASRNSGSGVDEQYF. The CDR3 DNA reads as TGTGCCAGCAGGAATTCAGGGTCGGGCGTGGACGAGCAGTACTTC.

The chain recombines TRBV4-2 with TRBJ2-1; 8 bases are a match to TRBD2. The trim removed 3 bases at V and 7 bases at J, leaving 11 bases unmatched. The CDR3 consists of 16 residues. The germline gives CDR1 LGHNA, CDR2 YNFKEQ. CDR3 coding DNA: TGTGCCAGCAGCCAGGATGGACTAGCTGCTGCGAATGAGCAGTTCTTC. Translation gives CASSQDGLAAANEQFF.

The chain uses TRBV2 and TRBJ2-5; TRBD2 is a possible D gene (5 bases). CDR1 is SNHLY and CDR2 is FYNNEI in the germline V gene. V lost 6 bases and J 2 bases, leaving 10 bases between the germline ends. This CDR3 contains 13 residues. CDR3 residues: CASRRLKQETQYF. CDR3 in DNA: TGTGCCAGCAGGAGACTAAAACAAGAGACCCAGTACTTC. Full variable domain (rest looked up from reference TRBV2 and TRBJ2-5): EPEVTQTPSHQVTQMGQEVILRCVPISNHLYFYWYRQILGQKVEFLVSFYNNEISEKSEIFDDQFSVERPDGSNFTLKIRSTKLEDSAMYFCASRRLKQETQYFGPGTRLLVL.

The CDR3 here is CASSLLTEGTQYF. In nucleotides, the CDR3 is TGCGCCAGCAGCTTGTTGACAGAAGGGACCCAGTACTTC. The genes are TRBV5-1 and TRBJ2-5, with D possibly TRBD1 on 5 matching bases. CDR3 length: 13 residues. Germline assignment: CDR1 SGHRS and CDR2 YFSETQ. V was shortened by 1 base and J by 7 bases, with 11 bases between the two germline ends.

The chain couples TRBV3-1 (or the pseudogene TRBV3-2) to TRBJ2-5; D possibly corresponds to TRBD2 (5 bases). The CDR3 has 12 residues. V lost 3 bases to trimming and J lost 7 bases, with 9 bases between them. Per the germline V gene, CDR1 is LGHDT and CDR2 is YNNKEL (reference sequence). CDR3 DNA: TGTGCCAGCAGCCAGGACTCCGGGACCCAGTACTTC. Translating gives CASSQDSGTQYF.

Concerning this clone itself: Other nucleotide sequences from this sample produce the same CDR3. The chain is built from TRBV28 and TRBJ1-5; TRBD1 might be the D (6 bases). Germline CDR1 and CDR2: MDHEN and SYDVKM. The length of the CDR3 is 15 residues. V was cut by 2 bases and J by 7 bases, with 15 bases left in between. CDR3 sequence (DNA): TGTGCCAGCAGTTTAGTGGGCCAGGGGAAGCAGCCCCAGCATTTT. Translated: CASSLVGQGKQPQHF.

The gene calls are TRBV3-1 (or the pseudogene TRBV3-2) and TRBJ1-1; a weak D match, TRBD1 (5 bases). From germline, CDR1 is LGHDT and CDR2 YNNKEL (reference sequence). There are 15 residues in the CDR3. V was shortened by 0 bases and J by 5 bases, with 13 bases between the two germline ends. This CDR3 reads CASSQDPRKGTEAFF. CDR3 coding DNA: TGTGCCAGCAGCCAAGATCCCAGGAAGGGGACTGAAGCTTTCTTT.

The table lists this clone with a count of one. This chain connects TRBV29-1 to TRBJ1-1; TRBD1 matches 9 bases. V was clipped by 5 bases and J by 1 base; unmatched bases: 5. This CDR3 is built from 14 residues. Germline V CDR1 and CDR2: SQVTM, ANQGSEA. CDR3 residues: CSVHRGLGNTEAFF. The CDR3 DNA sequence: TGCAGCGTTCACAGGGGGCTAGGGAACACTGAAGCTTTCTTT.

V usage is TRBV6-4 and J usage is TRBJ2-3; a weak D match, TRBD2 (6 bases). The CDR3 has 16 residues. Germline V lookup: CDR1 MRHNA, CDR2 SNTAGT. Trimming stripped 2 bases from V and 2 bases from J, with 14 bases between. CDR3 sequence: CASSDGGSGDTDTQYF. The CDR3 DNA reads as TGTGCCAGCAGTGACGGGGGGAGTGGGGACACAGATACGCAGTATTTT.

Only a few counts were recorded for this clone. The chain links TRBV19 to TRBJ1-2; no reliable D call. The germline V gene encodes CDR1 LNHDA and CDR2 SQIVND (reference sequence). The CDR3 covers 15 residues. The V end lost 0 bases, the J end lost 2 bases, and 10 bases lay between the germline ends. This chain's CDR3 is CASSIDRGSNYGYTF. The CDR3 coding sequence is TGTGCCAGTAGTATAGATCGGGGATCGAACTATGGCTACACCTTC.

This chain's CDR3 is CASSIPTTGNQPQHF. Written as DNA, the CDR3 is TGTGCCAGTAGTATCCCGACAACAGGGAATCAGCCCCAGCATTTT. The rearrangement uses TRBV19 and TRBJ1-5; D is possibly TRBD1 (6 bases). Trimming took off 3 bases at V and 4 bases at J, with 13 bases between the two ends. Per the germline V gene, CDR1 is LNHDA and CDR2 is SQIVND (reference sequence). This CDR3 spans 15 amino acids.

The gene calls are TRBV6-5 and TRBJ1-5; 10 bases match TRBD1. CDR1 and CDR2 (germline): MNHEY, SVGAGI. There are 15 residues in the CDR3. V lost 5 bases, J lost 3 bases, and 4 bases stayed unmatched. The DNA of the CDR3 is TGTGCCAGCAGTCCGGGACAGGGGTACAATCAGCCCCAGCATTTT. As protein: CASSPGQGYNQPQHF.

This clone showed up just once. The chain employs TRBV6-5 and TRBJ1-1; TRBD1 aligns across 10 bases. This CDR3 comprises 14 residues. Germline trimming cut 8 bases from V and 2 bases from J; bases unmatched to any gene: 5. From germline, CDR1 is MNHEY and CDR2 SVGAGI. Here the CDR3 reads CASSTGGSNTEAFF. DNA for the CDR3: TGTGCCAGCTCGACAGGGGGCAGCAACACTGAAGCTTTCTTT.

The chain recombines TRBV5-5 with TRBJ2-1; D not resolved. This CDR3 comprises 17 residues. V dropped 0 bases and J dropped 12 bases, with 25 bases sitting between them. Per the germline V gene, CDR1 is SGHKS and CDR2 is YYEKEE (reference sequence). This CDR3 is CASSLDYAYFEPPRQFF. DNA for the CDR3: TGTGCCAGCAGCTTGGATTATGCGTACTTCGAACCCCCGCGGCAGTTCTTC. Full variable domain (missing parts from reference TRBV5-5 and TRBJ2-1): DAGVTQSPTHLIKTRGQQVTLRCSPISGHKSVSWYQQVLGQGPQFIFQYYEKEERGRGNFPDRFSARQFPNYSSELNVNALLLGDSALYLCASSLDYAYFEPPRQFFGPGTRLTVL.

The chain employs TRBV6-5 and TRBJ1-1; D gene ambiguous. V gave up 0 bases and J gave up 8 bases, with 10 bases separating them. In germline, CDR1 is MNHEY, CDR2 SVGAGI. This CDR3 has 13 amino acids. The DNA of the CDR3 is TGTGCCAGCAGTTACTCGAACGCTGCGGAAGCTTTCTTT. Translating it yields CASSYSNAAEAFF.

The chain carries TRBV3-1 (or the pseudogene TRBV3-2) and TRBJ2-7; a weak D match, TRBD1 (5 bases). Germline CDR1 and CDR2: LGHDT and YNNKEL (reference sequence). This CDR3 contains 16 residues. V dropped 0 bases and J dropped 0 bases, with 12 bases sitting between them. CDR3 in amino acids: CASSQEGALRSYEQYF. CDR3 nucleotides: TGTGCCAGCAGCCAAGAAGGGGCCCTGCGCTCCTACGAGCAGTACTTC.

The J gene is TRBJ1-6, the V gene TRBV6-1; no clear D gene. CDR1 is MNHNS and CDR2 is SASEGT in the germline V gene. Trimming shortened V by 0 bases and J by 7 bases, and 16 bases separated the two germline ends. This CDR3 is 17 amino acids long. CDR3 loop: CASSEALAAPLNSPLHF. As DNA, the CDR3 is TGTGCCAGCAGTGAAGCTTTGGCGGCGCCCTTGAATTCACCCCTCCACTTT.